This T cell receptor (beta chain) was captured in a study of T cell responses to AZD1222 COVID-19 vaccine. As to this clone: Antigen: not known.

Trimming removed 9 bases from V and 0 bases from J, with 12 bases in between. This CDR3 has 15 amino acids. Germline V CDR1 and CDR2: MNHEY, SVGAGI. Measured with immunoSEQ multiplex PCR; TCRdb has only the in-frame clones, and not every one. This sample has some 150,000 clones; around 95% occur once, and the top ten carry 1.3%. Broader study findings: White British donors predominated, females outnumbered males, and clonal diversity was possibly underestimated. Along spike, vaccine-associated CD4 TCRs were found throughout, with dominance at 160-218 and 743-854. When two AZD1222 doses had been given, Spike-specific TCR breadth and depth rose.

This chain links TRBV6-5 with TRBJ1-6; D is unresolved. The sequences come from peripheral blood, collected on day 0 of AZD1222 vaccination. This clonotype was obtained from an adult in good health. The CDR3 DNA reads TGTGCCAGTCCCCGGGGTAGCTCCTATAATTCACCCCTCCACTTT. Its translation is CASPRGSSYNSPLHF.